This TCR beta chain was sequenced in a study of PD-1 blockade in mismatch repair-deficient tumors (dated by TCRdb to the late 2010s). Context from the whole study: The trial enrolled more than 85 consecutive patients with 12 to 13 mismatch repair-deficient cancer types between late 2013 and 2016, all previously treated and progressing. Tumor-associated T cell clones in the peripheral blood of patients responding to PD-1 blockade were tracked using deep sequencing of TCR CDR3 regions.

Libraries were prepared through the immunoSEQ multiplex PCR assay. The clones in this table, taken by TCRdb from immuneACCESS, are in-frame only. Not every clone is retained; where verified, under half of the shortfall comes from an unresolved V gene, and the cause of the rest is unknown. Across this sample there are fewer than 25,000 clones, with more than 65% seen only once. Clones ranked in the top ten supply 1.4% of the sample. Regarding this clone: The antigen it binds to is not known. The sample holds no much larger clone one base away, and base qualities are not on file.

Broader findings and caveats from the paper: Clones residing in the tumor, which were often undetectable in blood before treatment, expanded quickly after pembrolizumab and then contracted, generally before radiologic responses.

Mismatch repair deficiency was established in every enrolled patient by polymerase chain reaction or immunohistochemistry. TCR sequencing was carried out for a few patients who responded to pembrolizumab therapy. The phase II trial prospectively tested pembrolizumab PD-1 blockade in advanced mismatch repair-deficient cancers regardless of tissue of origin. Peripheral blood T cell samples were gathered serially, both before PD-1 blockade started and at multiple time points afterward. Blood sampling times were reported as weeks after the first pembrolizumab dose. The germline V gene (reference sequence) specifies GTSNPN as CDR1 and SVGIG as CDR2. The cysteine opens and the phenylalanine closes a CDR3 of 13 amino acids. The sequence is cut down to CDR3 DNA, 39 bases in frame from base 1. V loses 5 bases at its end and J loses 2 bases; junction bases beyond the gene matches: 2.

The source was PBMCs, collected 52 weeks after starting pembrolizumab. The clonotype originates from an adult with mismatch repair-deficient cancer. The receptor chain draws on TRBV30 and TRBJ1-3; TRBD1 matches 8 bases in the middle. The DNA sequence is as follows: TGTGCCTGGGGACAGGGTACTGGAAACACCATATATTTT. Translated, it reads CAWGQGTGNTIYF.